This T cell receptor beta chain was retrieved from a study of blood T cell repertoires in COVID-19. The table lists this clone with a count of one. Trimming cost V 1 base and J 2 bases, with 7 bases left between them. CDR1 is SQVTM and CDR2 is ANQGSEA in the germline V gene. The CDR3 extends over 13 amino acids. Sequenced by immunoSEQ multiplex PCR; TCRdb stores in-frame clones only, minus some. The sample lists about 120,000 clones; around 80% were seen once. This receptor was taken from a woman aged 80 or older with acute or convalescent COVID-19. The V call is TRBV29-1, the J call TRBJ2-3, with D possibly matching TRBD2 (5 bases). The sequenced sample consisted of peripheral blood. CDR3 sequence reads: CSVEVDSTDTQYF. CDR3 coding DNA: TGCAGCGTTGAAGTGGACTCCACAGATACGCAGTATTTT.